Below are 5 T cell receptor beta chains sequenced from a single sample in a study of early T cells in non-severe SARS-CoV-2 infection. From the 5' RACE reads, TCRdb called clonotypes with MiXCR, one entry per CDR3 protein. The data contain over 80,000 distinct CDR3 sequences, roughly 13% of them seen just once; the ten biggest clones take up 9.5% to 13%. The sequenced material came from whole blood. These receptors came from an adult who was a healthcare worker with PCR-confirmed SARS-CoV-2 infection or an uninfected control (not recorded which).

CDR3 sequence reads: CAIKGQLNTGELFF. The CDR3 nucleotides read TGTGCCATCAAGGGACAACTGAACACCGGGGAGCTGTTTTTT. The chain combines TRBV10-3 with TRBJ2-2, with D possibly TRBD1 on 6 matching bases. V lost 7 bases and J lost 1, with 10 bases in between. The CDR3 totals 14 residues. Looked up from germline, CDR1 is ENHRY and CDR2 is SYGVKD.

The V call is TRBV29-1, the J call TRBJ1-5, with D tentatively TRBD1 (6 bases). Germline V gene sequence: CDR1 SQVTM, CDR2 ANQGSEA. Trimming removed 4 bases from V and 5 bases from J, with 12 bases in between. The CDR3 is made up of 13 amino acids. CDR3: CSVGEAGDQPQHF. Written as DNA, the CDR3 is TGCAGCGTTGGGGAGGCAGGGGATCAGCCCCAGCATTTT.

At least ten counts were recorded for this clonotype. This chain's CDR3 is CSAGPRAGGRNEQFF. The CDR3 nucleotides are TGCAGTGCTGGTCCTAGAGCGGGGGGGCGGAATGAGCAGTTCTTC. The chain joins TRBV20-1 to TRBJ2-1, with 10 bases that match TRBD2. The CDR3 runs to 15 residues. Germline V gene data show CDR1 as DFQATT and CDR2 as SNEGSKA (reference sequence). V lost 5 bases and J lost 7; bases outside the gene matches: 11.

The V and J genes are TRBV6-4 and TRBJ1-2; 9 bases are a match to TRBD1. CDR1 is MRHNA and CDR2 is SNTAGT in the germline V gene. The junction had 8 bases not matched to a gene; V was cut back by 3 bases and J by 3 bases. The CDR3 covers 16 residues. This CDR3 is CASSEGTGTGHYGYTF. The CDR3 DNA follows: TGTGCCAGCAGTGAAGGGACAGGGACCGGTCACTATGGCTACACCTTC.

V gene TRBV6-6 combines with J gene TRBJ2-3, with a weak D call TRBD1 (5 bases). Germline loops: CDR1 MNHNY, CDR2 SVGAGI (reference sequence). V was shortened by 8 bases and J by 6 bases, with 27 bases between the two germline ends. The CDR3 consists of 17 residues. The CDR3 nucleotides read TGTGCCAGCGAATCGGCCCAAGGTATGGGGCCCCCGGATACGCAGTATTTT. It is translated as CASESAQGMGPPDTQYF.